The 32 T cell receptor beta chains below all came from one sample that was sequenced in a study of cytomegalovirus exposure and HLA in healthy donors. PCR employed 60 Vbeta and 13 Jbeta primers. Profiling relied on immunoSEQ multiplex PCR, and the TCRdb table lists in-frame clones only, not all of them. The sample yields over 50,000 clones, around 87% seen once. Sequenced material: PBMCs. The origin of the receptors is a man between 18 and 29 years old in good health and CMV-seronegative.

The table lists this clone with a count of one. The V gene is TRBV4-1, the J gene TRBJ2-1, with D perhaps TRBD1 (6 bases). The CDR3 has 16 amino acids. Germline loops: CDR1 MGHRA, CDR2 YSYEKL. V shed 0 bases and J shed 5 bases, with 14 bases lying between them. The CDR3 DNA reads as TGCGCCAGCAGCCAAGAGGAAGGACAGACCAACAATGAGCAGTTCTTC. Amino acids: CASSQEEGQTNNEQFF.

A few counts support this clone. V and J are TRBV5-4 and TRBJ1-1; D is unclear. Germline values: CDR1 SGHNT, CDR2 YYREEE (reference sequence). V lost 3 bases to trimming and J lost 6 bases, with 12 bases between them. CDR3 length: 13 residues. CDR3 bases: TGTGCCAGCAGCTCCTCGGTACTGGCTGAAGCTTTCTTT. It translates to CASSSSVLAEAFF.

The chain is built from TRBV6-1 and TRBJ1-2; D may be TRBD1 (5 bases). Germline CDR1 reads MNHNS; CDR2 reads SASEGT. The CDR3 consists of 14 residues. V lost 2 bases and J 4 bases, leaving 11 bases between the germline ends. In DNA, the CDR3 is TGTGCCAGCAGTGAAACTGGGGCCGGCTATGGCTACACCTTC. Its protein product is CASSETGAGYGYTF.

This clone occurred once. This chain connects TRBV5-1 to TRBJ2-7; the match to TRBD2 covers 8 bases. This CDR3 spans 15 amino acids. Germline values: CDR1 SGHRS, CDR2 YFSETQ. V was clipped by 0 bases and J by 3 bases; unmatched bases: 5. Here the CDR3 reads CASSLDGGGIYEQYF. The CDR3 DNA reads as TGCGCCAGCAGCTTGGACGGGGGGGGAATCTACGAGCAGTACTTC.

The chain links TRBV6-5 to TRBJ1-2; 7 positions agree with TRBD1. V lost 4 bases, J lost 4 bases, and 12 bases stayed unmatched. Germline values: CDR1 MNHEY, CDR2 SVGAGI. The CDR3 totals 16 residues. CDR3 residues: CASSSPGTAYFYGYTF. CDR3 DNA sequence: TGTGCCAGCAGTTCGCCCGGGACAGCGTACTTCTATGGCTACACCTTC.

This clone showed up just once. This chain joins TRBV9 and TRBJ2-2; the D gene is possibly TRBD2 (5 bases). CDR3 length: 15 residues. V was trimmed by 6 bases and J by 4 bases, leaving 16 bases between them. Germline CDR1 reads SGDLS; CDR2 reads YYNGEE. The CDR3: CASNRLEAITGELFF. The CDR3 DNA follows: TGTGCCAGCAACCGGCTGGAGGCCATCACCGGGGAGCTGTTTTTT.

CDR3 in amino acids: CASSREGRGAAIYTDTQYF. The DNA for the CDR3 is TGTGCCAGTAGTAGAGAAGGGCGGGGGGCCGCCATTTACACAGATACGCAGTATTTT. This sequence joins TRBV19 and TRBJ2-3; 8 bases fit TRBD2. The CDR3 spans 19 residues. Germline lookup yields CDR1 LNHDA and CDR2 SQIVND (reference sequence). Trimming removed 4 bases from V and 2 bases from J; junction bases left unmatched: 17. Full variable domain (outside the CDR3, taken from reference TRBV19 and TRBJ2-3): DGGITQSPKYLFRKEGQNVTLSCEQNLNHDAMYWYRQDPGQGLRLIYYSQIVNDFQKGDIAEGYSVSREKKESFPLTVTSAQKNPTAFYLCASSREGRGAAIYTDTQYFGPGTRLTVL.

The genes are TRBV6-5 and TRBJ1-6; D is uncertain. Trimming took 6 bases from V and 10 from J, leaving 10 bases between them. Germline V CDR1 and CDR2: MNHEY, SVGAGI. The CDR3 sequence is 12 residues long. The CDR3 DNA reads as TGTGCCAGCAGGGAGGGTTACTCACCCCTCCACTTT. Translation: CASREGYSPLHF.

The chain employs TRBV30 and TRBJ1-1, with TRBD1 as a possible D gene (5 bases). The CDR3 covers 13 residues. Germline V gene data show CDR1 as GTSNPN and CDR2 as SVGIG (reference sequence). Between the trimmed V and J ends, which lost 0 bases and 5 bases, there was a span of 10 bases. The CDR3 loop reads CAWSVGAGTEAFF. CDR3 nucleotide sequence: TGTGCCTGGAGTGTCGGGGCGGGGACTGAAGCTTTCTTT.

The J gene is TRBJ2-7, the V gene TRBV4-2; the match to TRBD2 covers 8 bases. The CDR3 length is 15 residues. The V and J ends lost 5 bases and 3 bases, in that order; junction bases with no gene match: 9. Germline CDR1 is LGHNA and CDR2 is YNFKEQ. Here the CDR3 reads CASSASSGLVYEQYF. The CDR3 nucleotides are TGTGCCAGCAGCGCCAGCTCGGGACTAGTCTACGAGCAGTACTTC.

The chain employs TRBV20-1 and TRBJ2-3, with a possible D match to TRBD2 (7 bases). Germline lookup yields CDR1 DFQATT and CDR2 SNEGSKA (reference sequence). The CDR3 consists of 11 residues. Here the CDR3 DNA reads TGCAGCCTTTCTGGGGGGGGGCCTTTGTATTTT. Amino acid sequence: CSLSGGGPLYF.

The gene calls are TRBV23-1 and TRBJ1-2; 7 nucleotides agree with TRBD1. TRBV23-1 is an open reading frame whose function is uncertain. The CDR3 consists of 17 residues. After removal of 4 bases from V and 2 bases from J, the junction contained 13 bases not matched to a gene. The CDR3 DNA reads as TGCGCCAGCAGTCCTCAGGACAGGAGACAGGGAAACTATGGCTACACCTTC. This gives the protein CASSPQDRRQGNYGYTF.

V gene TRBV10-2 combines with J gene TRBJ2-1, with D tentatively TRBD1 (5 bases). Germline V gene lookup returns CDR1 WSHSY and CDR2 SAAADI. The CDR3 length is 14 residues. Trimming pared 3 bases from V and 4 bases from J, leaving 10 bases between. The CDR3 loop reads CASSDGARYNEQFF. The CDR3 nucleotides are TGCGCCAGCAGTGATGGGGCTAGATACAATGAGCAGTTCTTC.

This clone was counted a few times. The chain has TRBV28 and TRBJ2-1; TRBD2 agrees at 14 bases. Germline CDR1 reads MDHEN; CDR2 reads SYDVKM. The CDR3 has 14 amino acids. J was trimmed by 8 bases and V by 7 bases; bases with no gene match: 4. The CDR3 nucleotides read TGTGCCAGCATTGGGACTAGCGGGAGTTATGAGCAGTTCTTC. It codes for CASIGTSGSYEQFF. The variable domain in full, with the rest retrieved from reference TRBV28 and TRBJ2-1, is DVKVTQSSRYLVKRTGEKVFLECVQDMDHENMFWYRQDPGLGLRLIYFSYDVKMKEKGDIPEGYSVSREKKERFSLILESASTNQTSMYLCASIGTSGSYEQFFGPGTRLTVL.

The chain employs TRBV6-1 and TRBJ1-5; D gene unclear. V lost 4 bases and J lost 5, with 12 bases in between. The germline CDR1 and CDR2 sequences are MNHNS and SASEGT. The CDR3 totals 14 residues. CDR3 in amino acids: CASSGGIGYQPQHF. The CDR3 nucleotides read TGTGCCAGCAGTGGTGGAATCGGGTATCAGCCCCAGCATTTT.

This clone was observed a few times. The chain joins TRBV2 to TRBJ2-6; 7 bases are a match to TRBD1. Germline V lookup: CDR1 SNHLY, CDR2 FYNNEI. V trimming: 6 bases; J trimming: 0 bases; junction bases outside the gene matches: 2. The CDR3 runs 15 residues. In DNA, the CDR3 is TGTGCCAGCAGGACAGGGAGCTCTGGGGCCAACGTCCTGACTTTC. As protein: CASRTGSSGANVLTF.

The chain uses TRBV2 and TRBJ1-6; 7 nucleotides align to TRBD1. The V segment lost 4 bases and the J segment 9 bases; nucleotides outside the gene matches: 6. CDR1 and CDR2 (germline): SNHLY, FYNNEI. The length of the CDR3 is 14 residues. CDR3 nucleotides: TGTGCCAGCAGTGTAGGGACAGAGACTTCACCCCTCCACTTT. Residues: CASSVGTETSPLHF.

CDR3 DNA: TGTGCCAGCAGTACTGGCCCCTTGGGCAAACTGTTTTTT. This codes for CASSTGPLGKLFF. This chain uses TRBV6-5 with TRBJ1-4, with unresolved D. CDR1 is MNHEY and CDR2 is SVGAGI in the germline V gene. This CDR3 has 13 residues. V was cut by 5 bases and J by 11 bases, with 15 bases left in between.

CDR3 coding DNA: TGTGCCAGCAACCAGGGGACCTCCTATAATTCACCCCTCCACTTT. It yields the protein CASNQGTSYNSPLHF. The V and J genes are TRBV9 and TRBJ1-6; tentative D call: TRBD1 (6 bases). Trimming took off 6 bases at V and 0 bases at J, with 10 bases between the two ends. The CDR3 has 15 residues. Germline V lookup: CDR1 SGDLS, CDR2 YYNGEE.

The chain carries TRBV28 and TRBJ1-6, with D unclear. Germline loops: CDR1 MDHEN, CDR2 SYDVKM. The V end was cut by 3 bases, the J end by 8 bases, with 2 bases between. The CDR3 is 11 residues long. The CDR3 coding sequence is TGTGCCAGCAGTTTCGATTCACCCCTCCACTTT. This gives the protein CASSFDSPLHF.

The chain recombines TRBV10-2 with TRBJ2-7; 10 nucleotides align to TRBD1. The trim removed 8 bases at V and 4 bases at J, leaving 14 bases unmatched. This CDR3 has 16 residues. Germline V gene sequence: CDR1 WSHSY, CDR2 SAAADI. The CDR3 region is CASFPIRDRGEYEQYF. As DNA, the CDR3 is TGCGCCAGCTTCCCAATCCGGGACAGGGGAGAGTACGAGCAGTACTTC.

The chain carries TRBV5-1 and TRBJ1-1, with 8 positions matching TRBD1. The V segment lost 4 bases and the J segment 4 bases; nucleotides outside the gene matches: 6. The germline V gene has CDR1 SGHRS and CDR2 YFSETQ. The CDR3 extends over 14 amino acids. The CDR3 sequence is CASSPQTGATEAFF. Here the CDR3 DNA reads TGCGCCAGCAGCCCTCAGACAGGGGCCACTGAAGCTTTCTTT.

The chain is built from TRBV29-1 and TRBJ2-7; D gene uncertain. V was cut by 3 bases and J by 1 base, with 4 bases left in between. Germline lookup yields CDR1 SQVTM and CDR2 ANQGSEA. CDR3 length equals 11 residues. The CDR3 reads CSVDTSYEQYF. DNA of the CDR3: TGCAGCGTTGACACTTCCTACGAGCAGTACTTC.

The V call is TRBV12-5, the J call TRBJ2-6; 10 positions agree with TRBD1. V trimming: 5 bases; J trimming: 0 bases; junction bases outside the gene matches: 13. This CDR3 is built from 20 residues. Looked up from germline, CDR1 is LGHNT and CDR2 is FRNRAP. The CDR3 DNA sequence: TGTGCTAGTGGTCCGGTACTATTCCGGGACAGGGGCTCTGGGGCCAACGTCCTGACTTTC. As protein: CASGPVLFRDRGSGANVLTF.

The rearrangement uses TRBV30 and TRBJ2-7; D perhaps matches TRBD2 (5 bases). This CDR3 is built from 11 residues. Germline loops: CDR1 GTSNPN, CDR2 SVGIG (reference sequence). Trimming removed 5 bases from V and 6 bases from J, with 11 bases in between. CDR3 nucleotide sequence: TGTGCCTGGCGGACTGGAGTCGAGCAGTACTTC. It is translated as CAWRTGVEQYF.

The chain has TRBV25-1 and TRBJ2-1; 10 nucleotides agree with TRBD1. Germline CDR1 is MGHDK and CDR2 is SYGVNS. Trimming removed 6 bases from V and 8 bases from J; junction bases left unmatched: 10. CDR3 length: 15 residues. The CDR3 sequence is CASSSSGTGVDEQFF. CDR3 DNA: TGTGCCAGCAGCTCCTCCGGGACAGGGGTCGATGAGCAGTTCTTC.

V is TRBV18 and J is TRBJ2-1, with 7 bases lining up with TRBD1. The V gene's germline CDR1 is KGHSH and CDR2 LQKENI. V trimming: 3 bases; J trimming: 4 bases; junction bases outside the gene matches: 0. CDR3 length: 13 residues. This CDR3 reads CASSPTGYNEQFF. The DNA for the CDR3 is TGTGCCAGCTCACCGACAGGGTACAATGAGCAGTTCTTC.

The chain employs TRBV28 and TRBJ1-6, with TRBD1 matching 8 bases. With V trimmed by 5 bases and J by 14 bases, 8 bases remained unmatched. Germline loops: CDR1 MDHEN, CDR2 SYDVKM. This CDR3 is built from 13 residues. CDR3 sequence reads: CASSGGQGLTLHF. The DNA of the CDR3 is TGTGCCAGCAGTGGTGGACAGGGCCTCACCCTCCACTTT.

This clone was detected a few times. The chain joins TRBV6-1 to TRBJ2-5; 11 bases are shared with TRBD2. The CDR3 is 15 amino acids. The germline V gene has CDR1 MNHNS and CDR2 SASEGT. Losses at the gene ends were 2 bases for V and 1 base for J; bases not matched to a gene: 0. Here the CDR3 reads CASSELAGGQETQYF. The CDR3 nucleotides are TGTGCCAGCAGTGAACTAGCGGGGGGCCAAGAGACCCAGTACTTC.

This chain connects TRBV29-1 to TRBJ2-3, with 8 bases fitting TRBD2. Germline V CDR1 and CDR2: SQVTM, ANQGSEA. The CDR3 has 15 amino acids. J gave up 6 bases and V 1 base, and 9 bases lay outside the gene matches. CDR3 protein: CSVEVIGLAPDTQYF. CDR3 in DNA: TGCAGCGTTGAAGTGATTGGACTAGCCCCGGATACGCAGTATTTT.

CDR3 sequence: CATSREGTGGDEQYF. The CDR3 bases are TGTGCCACCAGCAGAGAAGGGACAGGGGGGGACGAGCAGTACTTC. The chain recombines TRBV15 with TRBJ2-7, with TRBD1 matching over 11 bases. Germline V gene lookup returns CDR1 LNHNV and CDR2 YYDKDF (reference sequence). The J segment lost 5 bases and the V segment lost 0 bases, leaving 3 bases of the junction unmatched. The CDR3 totals 15 residues. The full variable domain, its missing parts supplied by reference TRBV15 and TRBJ2-7, is DAMVIQNPRYQVTQFGKPVTLSCSQTLNHNVMYWYQQKSSQAPKLLFHYYDKDFNNEADTPDNFQSRRPNTSFCFLDIRSPGLGDTAMYLCATSREGTGGDEQYFGPGTRLTVT.

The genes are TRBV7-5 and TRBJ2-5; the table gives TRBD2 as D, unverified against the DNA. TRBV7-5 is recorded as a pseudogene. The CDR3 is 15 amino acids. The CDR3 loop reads CARSFWASGLETQYF. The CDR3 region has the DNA TGTGCCAGAAGCTTCTGGGCTAGCGGGTTGGAGACCCAGTACTTC.